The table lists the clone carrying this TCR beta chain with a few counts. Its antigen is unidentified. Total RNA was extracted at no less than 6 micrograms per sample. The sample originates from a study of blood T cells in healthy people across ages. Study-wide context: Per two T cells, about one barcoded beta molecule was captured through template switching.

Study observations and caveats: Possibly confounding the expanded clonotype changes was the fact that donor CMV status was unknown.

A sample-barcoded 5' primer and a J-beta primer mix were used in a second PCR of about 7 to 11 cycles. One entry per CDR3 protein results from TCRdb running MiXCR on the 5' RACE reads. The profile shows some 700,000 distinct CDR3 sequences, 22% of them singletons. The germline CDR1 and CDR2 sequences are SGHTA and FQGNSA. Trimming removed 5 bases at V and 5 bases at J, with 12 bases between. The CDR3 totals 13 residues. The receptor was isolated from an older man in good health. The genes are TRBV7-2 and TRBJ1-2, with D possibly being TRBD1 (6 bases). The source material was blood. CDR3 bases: TGTGCCAGCAGCCAAGACAGGACATATGGCTACACCTTC. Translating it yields CASSQDRTYGYTF.